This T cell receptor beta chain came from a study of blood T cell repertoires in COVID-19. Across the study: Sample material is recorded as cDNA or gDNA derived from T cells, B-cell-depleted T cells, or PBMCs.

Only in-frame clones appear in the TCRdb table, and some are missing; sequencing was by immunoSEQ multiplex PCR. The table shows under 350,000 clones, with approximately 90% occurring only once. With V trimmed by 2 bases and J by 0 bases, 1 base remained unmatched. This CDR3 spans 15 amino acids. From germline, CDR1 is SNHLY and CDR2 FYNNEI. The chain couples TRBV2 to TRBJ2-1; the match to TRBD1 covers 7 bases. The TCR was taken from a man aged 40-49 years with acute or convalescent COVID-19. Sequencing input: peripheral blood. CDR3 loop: CASSEQGVSYNEQFF. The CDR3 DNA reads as TGTGCCAGCAGTGAACAGGGGGTCTCCTACAATGAGCAGTTCTTC. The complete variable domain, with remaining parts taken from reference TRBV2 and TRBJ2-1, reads EPEVTQTPSHQVTQMGQEVILRCVPISNHLYFYWYRQILGQKVEFLVSFYNNEISEKSEIFDDQFSVERPDGSNFTLKIRSTKLEDSAMYFCASSEQGVSYNEQFFGPGTRLTVL.